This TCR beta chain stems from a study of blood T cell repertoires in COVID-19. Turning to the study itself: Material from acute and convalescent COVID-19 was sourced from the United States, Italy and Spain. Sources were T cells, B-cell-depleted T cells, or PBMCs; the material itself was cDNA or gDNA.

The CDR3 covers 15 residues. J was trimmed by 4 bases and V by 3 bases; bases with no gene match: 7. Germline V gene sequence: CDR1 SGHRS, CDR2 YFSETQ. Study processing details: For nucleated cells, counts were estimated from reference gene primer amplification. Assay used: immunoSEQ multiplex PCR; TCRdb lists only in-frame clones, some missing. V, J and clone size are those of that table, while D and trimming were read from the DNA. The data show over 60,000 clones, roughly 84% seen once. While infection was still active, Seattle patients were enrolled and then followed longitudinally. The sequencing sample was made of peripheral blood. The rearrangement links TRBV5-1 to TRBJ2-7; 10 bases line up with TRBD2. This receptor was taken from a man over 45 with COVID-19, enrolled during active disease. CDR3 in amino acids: CASSYGLAALYEQYF. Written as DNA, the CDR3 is TGCGCCAGCAGCTACGGACTAGCGGCACTGTACGAGCAGTACTTC.